This record concerns one T cell receptor (beta chain) sequence. Under the authors' procedure: Amplified reference gene primers provided the basis for estimating nucleated cell counts. Some clones are missing from TCRdb's copy, which holds only in-frame ones; the method was immunoSEQ multiplex PCR. V, J and clone size derive from that table, while D and trimming were established from the DNA sequence. The table has roughly 100,000 clones, 75% to 95% seen once; the top ten hold approximately 5.1%. The entry originates in a study of blood T cell repertoires in COVID-19. The wider study: The United States, Italy and Spain supplied acute and convalescent COVID-19 samples. PBMCs, B-cell-depleted T cells, or T cells provided the cDNA or gDNA that made up the material.

Germline lookup yields CDR1 MNHEY and CDR2 SMNVEV (reference sequence). The CDR3 spans 13 residues. Trimming left V 5 bases short and J 0 bases short, with 7 bases between. The sequenced sample consisted of peripheral blood. The V and J genes are TRBV27 and TRBJ1-1; D remains unclear. The receptor was isolated from a man aged 45-65 years with acute or convalescent COVID-19. The CDR3 DNA reads as TGTGCCAGCAGTCCGGGTATGAACACTGAAGCTTTCTTT. Translated, it gives CASSPGMNTEAFF.